This TCR beta chain originates from a study of shared clonotypes between healthy human individuals. The CDR3 length is 18 residues. The trim removed 5 bases at V and 0 bases at J, leaving 13 bases unmatched. Germline values: CDR1 MNHEY, CDR2 SMNVEV (reference sequence). Combination of CD45RO+ cells with CCR7-negative CD45RA+ TemRA cells was used for CD8 memory. Turning to this clone: Antigen: not known.

Deep-level assay runs were performed. Assay used: immunoSEQ multiplex PCR; TCRdb lists only in-frame clones, some missing. The repertoire has approximately 640,000 clones, less than 95% of them found once; the top ten carry 34%. Study-wide findings and caveats: Naive CD4 clonotypes were shared across a few donors at about 5%. Only a few donors were included, so the genetic and exposure-history diversity represented was limited.

This TCR came from a man between 18 and 35 years old in good health. Some clones in this sample may be carry-over from other donors' samples. Material for sequencing was memory CD8+ T cells from PBMCs. The subset: CD45RO+ cells pooled with CCR7-negative TemRA cells. This rearrangement joins TRBV27 to TRBJ2-7, with 10 nucleotides matching TRBD2. CDR3 in amino acids: CASSSSGRHHLSSYEQYF. CDR3 bases: TGTGCCAGCAGTAGTAGCGGGAGGCACCATTTGAGCTCCTACGAGCAGTACTTC.